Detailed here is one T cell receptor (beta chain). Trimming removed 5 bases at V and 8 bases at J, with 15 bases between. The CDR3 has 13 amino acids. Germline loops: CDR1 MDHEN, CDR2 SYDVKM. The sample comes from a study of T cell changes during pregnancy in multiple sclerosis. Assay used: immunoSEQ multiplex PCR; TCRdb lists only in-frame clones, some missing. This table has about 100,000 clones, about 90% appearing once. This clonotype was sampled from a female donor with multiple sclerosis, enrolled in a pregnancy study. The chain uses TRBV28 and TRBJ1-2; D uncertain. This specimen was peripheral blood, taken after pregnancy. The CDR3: CASSPMITGGYTF. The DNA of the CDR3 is TGTGCCAGCAGTCCTATGATAACGGGGGGCTACACCTTC.